One T cell receptor beta chain is described in this entry. A junction boundary mismatches the germline segment, possibly from a read error. The read terminates 3 residues before the CDR3 end, so the remaining end is supplied by the germline J gene. These data belong to a study of T cells in women clearing cervical HPV infection. CDR3 length: 16 amino acids. Germline assignment: CDR1 LGHNA and CDR2 YNFKEQ. Only in-frame clones appear in the TCRdb table, and some are missing; sequencing was by immunoSEQ multiplex PCR. Recorded here are tens of thousands of clones; the top ten clones represent 1.5% to 2%.

The V call is TRBV4-2, the J call TRBJ2-7; 9 nucleotides agree with TRBD2. The sample was blood buffy coat. This receptor was identified in a woman between 18 and 70 years old with a cervical HPV16 infection that either progressed to CIN3+ or cleared (not recorded which). The chain's CDR3 is CASSQDPTSGSYEQYF. The DNA read from the CDR3 is TGCGCCAGCAGCCAAGACCCGACTAGCGGATCCTACGAG.